The source of this TCR beta chain is a study of T cells in Graves' hyperthyroidism and ophthalmopathy. Study overall: Staff took peripheral blood when the initial diagnosis was made, before any treatment began.

The V gene's germline CDR1 is DFQATT and CDR2 SNEGSKA (reference sequence). This CDR3 has 11 residues. Trimming stripped 0 bases from V and 8 bases from J, with 7 bases between. Clinicians diagnosed patients from clinical symptoms, serum thyroxine and TRAb, thyroid ultrasound and orbital computed tomography. This clonotype was seen many times. Its antigen is unidentified. What was amplified from RNA transcripts were TCR beta CDR3 regions. The HTBI primer set was used in a first-round RT-PCR of the TCR CDR3. TCRdb passed the multiplex PCR reads through MiXCR, listing each CDR3 protein once. The sample contains about 520,000 distinct CDR3 sequences, 24% of which appear only once. The study's findings and limits: Most thyroid-expanded clonotypes above 0.001 were also found in blood.

This sequence was found in a woman aged 30 to 39 with Graves' ophthalmopathy. This rearrangement joins TRBV20-1 to TRBJ1-1; D not certain. Material: blood. The CDR3 protein is CSARDYPEAFF. For the CDR3, the DNA is TGCAGTGCTAGAGATTACCCGGAAGCTTTCTTT.